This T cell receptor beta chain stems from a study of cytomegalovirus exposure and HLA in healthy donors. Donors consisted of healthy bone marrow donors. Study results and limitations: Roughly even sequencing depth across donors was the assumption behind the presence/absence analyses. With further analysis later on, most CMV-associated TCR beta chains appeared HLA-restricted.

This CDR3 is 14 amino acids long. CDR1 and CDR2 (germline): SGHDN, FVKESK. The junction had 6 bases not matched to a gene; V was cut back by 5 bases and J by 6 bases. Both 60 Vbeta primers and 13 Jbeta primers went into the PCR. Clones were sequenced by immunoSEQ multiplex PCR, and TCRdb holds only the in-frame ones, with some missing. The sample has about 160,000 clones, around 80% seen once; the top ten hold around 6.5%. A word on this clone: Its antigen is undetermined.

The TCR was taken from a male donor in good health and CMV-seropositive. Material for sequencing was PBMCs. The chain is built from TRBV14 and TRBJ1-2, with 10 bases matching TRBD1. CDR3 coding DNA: TGTGCCAGCAGCGCCTCCGGGACAGGGGATGGCTACACCTTC. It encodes CASSASGTGDGYTF.